This TCR beta chain was found in a study of PD-1 blockade in classical Hodgkin lymphoma. Study results and limitations: Complete responders matched newly diagnosed patients in baseline diversity. In newly diagnosed patients, baseline TCR diversity was reportedly below that of healthy donors.

Time point: cycle 4 day 1 (C4D1), after around six weeks of nivolumab. Relapse after autologous stem cell transplantation occurred in every patient, and brentuximab vedotin exposure varied. Trimming pared 1 base from V and 0 bases from J, leaving 6 bases between. This CDR3 contains 14 residues. Looked up from germline, CDR1 is SGHTA and CDR2 is FQGNSA. Only in-frame clones appear in the TCRdb table, and some are missing; sequencing was by immunoSEQ multiplex PCR. The sample has about 90,000 clones; over 80% are singletons. A remark on this clone: Its specificity is not known.

V gene TRBV7-2 combines with J gene TRBJ1-1; D is ambiguous. This sample comprised peripheral blood mononuclear cells (PBMCs), obtained before the fourth cycle of nivolumab. The origin of this receptor is a human donor with classical Hodgkin lymphoma. The CDR3 sequence: CASSLVQMNTEAFF. The CDR3 DNA reads TGTGCCAGCAGCTTAGTTCAGATGAACACTGAAGCTTTCTTT.